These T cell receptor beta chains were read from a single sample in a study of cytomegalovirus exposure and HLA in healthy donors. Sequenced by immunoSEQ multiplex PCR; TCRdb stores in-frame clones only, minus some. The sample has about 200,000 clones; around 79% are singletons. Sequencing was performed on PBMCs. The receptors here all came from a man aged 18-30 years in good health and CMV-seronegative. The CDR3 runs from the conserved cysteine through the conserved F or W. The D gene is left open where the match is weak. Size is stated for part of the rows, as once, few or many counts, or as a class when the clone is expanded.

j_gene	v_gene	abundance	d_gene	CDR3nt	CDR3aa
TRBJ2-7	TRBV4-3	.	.	TGCGCCAGCAGCCAAGATTGGACTAACTCCTACGAGCAGTACTTC	CASSQDWTNSYEQYF
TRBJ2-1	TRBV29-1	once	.	TGCAGCGTTGCACTAGGGAACAATGAGCAGTTCTTC	CSVALGNNEQFF
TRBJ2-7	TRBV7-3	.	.	TGTGCCAGCAGCTTGGGGACACCAACTGTGGAGCAGTACTTC	CASSLGTPTVEQYF
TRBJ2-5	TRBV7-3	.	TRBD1	TGTGCCAGCAGCTTAACGGAGACAGGGGGCGTGGAGACCCAGTACTTC	CASSLTETGGVETQYF
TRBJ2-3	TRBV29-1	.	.	TGCAGCGTTGAAGTCTTCGGTGAAGGGGCAGGGGATACGCAGTATTTT	CSVEVFGEGAGDTQYF
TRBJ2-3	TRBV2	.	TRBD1	TGTGCCGCCAAACGCCCGGGACAGGGAACAGATACGCAGTATTTT	CAAKRPGQGTDTQYF
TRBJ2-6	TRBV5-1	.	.	TGCGCCAGCAGCGGAACAGGGACCTCTGGGGCCAACGTCCTGACTTTC	CASSGTGTSGANVLTF
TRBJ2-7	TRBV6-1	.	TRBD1	TGTGCCAGCAGTGGAGTTTCGACAGGGAGCTCCTACGAGCAGTACTTC	CASSGVSTGSSYEQYF
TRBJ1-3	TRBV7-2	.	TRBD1	TGTGCCAGCAGCTTTACAGGGGGCGCGGGAAACACCATATATTTT	CASSFTGGAGNTIYF
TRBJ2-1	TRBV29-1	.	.	TGCAGCGTCCCGAGGGGGATCTCCTACAATGAGCAGTTCTTC	CSVPRGISYNEQFF
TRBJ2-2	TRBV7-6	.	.	TGTGCCAGCAGCCAAACGGCGGGGGCCACCGGGGAGCTGTTTTTT	CASSQTAGATGELFF
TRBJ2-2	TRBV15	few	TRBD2	TGTGCCACGTTACAGGTCCCCAGGGCGGGAGTTGAGAACACCGGGGAGCTGTTTTTT	CATLQVPRAGVENTGELFF
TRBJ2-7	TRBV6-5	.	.	TGTGCCAGCAGTACCACAGGGAAGTTATCCTACGAGCAGTACTTC	CASSTTGKLSYEQYF
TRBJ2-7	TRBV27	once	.	TGTGCCAGCAGTTTATCGCAGGGGCCCCTAACCTACGAGCAGTACTTC	CASSLSQGPLTYEQYF
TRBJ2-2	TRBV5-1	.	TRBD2	TGCGCCAGCAGCTTGGGGCTAGCGGGCGATGGCGGGGAGCTGTTTTTT	CASSLGLAGDGGELFF